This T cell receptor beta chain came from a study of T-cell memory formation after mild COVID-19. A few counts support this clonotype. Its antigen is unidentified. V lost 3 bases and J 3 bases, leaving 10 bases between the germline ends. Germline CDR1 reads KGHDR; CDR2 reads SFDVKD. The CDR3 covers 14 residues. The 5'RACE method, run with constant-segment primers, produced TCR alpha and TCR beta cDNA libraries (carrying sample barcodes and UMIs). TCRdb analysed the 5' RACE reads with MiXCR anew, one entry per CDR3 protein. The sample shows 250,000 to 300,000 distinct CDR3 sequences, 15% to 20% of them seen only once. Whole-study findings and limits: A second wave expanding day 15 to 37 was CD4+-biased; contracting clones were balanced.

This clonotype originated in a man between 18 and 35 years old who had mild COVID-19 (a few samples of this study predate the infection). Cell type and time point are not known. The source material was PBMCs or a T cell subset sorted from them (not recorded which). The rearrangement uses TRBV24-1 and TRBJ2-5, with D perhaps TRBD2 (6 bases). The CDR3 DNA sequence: TGTGCCACCAGTGATCCTGTAGCGGAAGAGACCCAGTACTTC. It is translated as CATSDPVAEETQYF.